This T cell receptor beta chain was captured in a study of T cell changes during pregnancy in multiple sclerosis (dated by TCRdb to the late 2010s). In terms of the full investigation: In women with multiple sclerosis, the researchers looked at how the T cell repertoire shifted as pregnancy progressed.

The CDR3 numbers 16 residues from cysteine through phenylalanine. Solely the CDR3 DNA is kept, with 48 bases framed from the first base. Between the V and J ends, shortened by 3 bases and 0 bases respectively, the junction contains 9 bases. CDR1 SGHDN and CDR2 FVKESK are derived from the germline V gene. The protocol used for the library was the immunoSEQ multiplex PCR assay. Sourced from immuneACCESS, this table was stored by TCRdb with only in-frame sequences that have V and J called. A share of the clones is absent; for the studies checked, an unresolved V gene accounts for under half, and the remainder has no known explanation. In this sample the table shows around 88,000 clones, approximately 93% of which occur a single time. The top ten hold approximately 2.4% of the sample. As for this clone: It lacks a known antigen. Base qualities are missing; no much larger clone stands one base away.

The chain is made from TRBV14 and TRBJ1-6; no D gene can be assigned with confidence. This TCR was sampled from a female donor with multiple sclerosis, enrolled in a pregnancy study. The material sequenced was peripheral blood, taken in the first trimester of pregnancy. The CDR3 region reads CASSQRGSSYNSPLHF. The nucleotides read TGTGCCAGCAGCCAGCGAGGGAGCTCCTATAATTCACCCCTCCACTTT.